This TCR beta chain was retrieved from a study of shared clonotypes between healthy human individuals. Whole-study findings and limits: Memory subsets had estimated richness that was generally smaller than that of naive subsets.

The data were produced by immunoSEQ multiplex PCR, yet TCRdb's version contains in-frame clones alone and is incomplete. The table includes under 2,000,000 clones, approximately 95% detected once. The CDR3 consists of 12 residues. The ends were cut back, 6 bases at V and 7 bases at J, with 12 bases in the middle. CDR1 is MDHEN and CDR2 is SYDVKM in the germline V gene. About this clone: What it binds is not known.

Only CD45RO-negative cells positively selected for CCR7 counted as naive CD8 cells, so terminally differentiated effector memory CD45RA+ cells were excluded. The sample taken for sequencing was naive CD8+ T cells sorted from blood. This receptor was obtained from a man aged 18-30 years in good health. V is TRBV28 and J is TRBJ1-2; D perhaps matches TRBD1 (6 bases). The CDR3 DNA sequence: TGTGCCAGCAGCCCCCGGGGGCTTGGCTACACCTTC. Its translation is CASSPRGLGYTF.